The source of this T cell receptor beta chain is a study of memory CD4+ T cells and cytomegalovirus serostatus. Study context: This sample comes from healthy Belgian adults, roughly 9 CMV seropositive, around 26 seronegative. Findings of the study overall: Median bootstrapped AUC for CMV status was about 0.95 originally, less than 0.92 US-trained.

This CDR3 has 13 amino acids. Germline loops: CDR1 ENHRY, CDR2 SYGVKD. Trimming left V 7 bases short and J 3 bases short, with 12 bases between. Single viable CD3+CD4+CD8-CD45RO+ cells were sorted as the memory CD4+ T cells. In its sample, this clone ranks as medium-sized. The antigen is not known. The data were produced by immunoSEQ multiplex PCR, yet TCRdb's version contains in-frame clones alone and is incomplete. The sample contains around 49,000 clones, around four fifths of which appear only once. The sequencing input was memory CD4+ T cells from blood. This clonotype was obtained from an adult in good health and CMV-seronegative. This rearrangement joins TRBV10-3 to TRBJ1-2; D unresolved. DNA of the CDR3: TGTGCCATCATATTGACCCCCGACTATGGCTACACCTTC. Its protein product is CAIILTPDYGYTF.